This paragraph covers one T cell receptor (beta chain) sequence. The Seattle site enrolled patients during active infection and followed them longitudinally. The germline CDR1 and CDR2 sequences are MNHNY and SVGAGI (reference sequence). Trimming cost V 5 bases and J 4 bases, with 9 bases left between them. The CDR3 is 12 amino acids. In the original workflow: Amplification of reference gene primers was used by the study to estimate nucleated cell counts. Using immunoSEQ multiplex PCR, the repertoire was profiled, and TCRdb retains in-frame clones only, with some absent. V, J and clone size are taken as reported in that table, and D and trimming were inferred from the DNA itself. Among 350,000 to 400,000 clones listed, 65% to 90% were seen once. This record comes from a study of blood T cell repertoires in COVID-19. Study details: Both acute and convalescent COVID-19 samples were obtained from the United States, Italy and Spain. From T cells, B-cell-depleted T cells, or PBMCs came the material, which was cDNA or gDNA.

The J gene is TRBJ2-7, the V gene TRBV6-6, with D hard to call. This TCR came from a woman aged 60 to 75 with COVID-19, enrolled during active disease. The sequenced sample was peripheral blood. DNA of the CDR3: TGTGCCAGCAGTCCCACATTTTACGAGCAGTACTTC. This encodes CASSPTFYEQYF.